These T cell receptor beta chains were read from a single sample in a study of blood T cell repertoires in COVID-19. Here immunoSEQ multiplex PCR was the method, and the copy in TCRdb shows in-frame clones only, minus some. The sample lists 150,000 to 200,000 clones, around 92% occurring once. Sequenced: peripheral blood. These receptors all stem from a man between 60 and 70 years old with acute or convalescent COVID-19. Both conserved end residues are part of each CDR3. Each record gives: CDR3 DNA, CDR3 protein, V gene, clone size, D gene, J gene. The D gene is left open where the match is weak. Size tells how often a clone was seen (once, few, many) or the class of an expanded clone, and some rows leave it out.

cdr3_nt: TGTGCCAGTGACAGGGGGACGGGCTCCTACAATGAGCAGTTCTTC
cdr3_aa: CASDRGTGSYNEQFF
v_call: TRBV19
clone_size: .
d_call: TRBD1
j_call: TRBJ2-1

cdr3_nt: TGTGCCAGCAGACTCCGGGACAGGGTGATAGATACGCAGTATTTT
cdr3_aa: CASRLRDRVIDTQYF
v_call: TRBV6-5
clone_size: once
d_call: TRBD1
j_call: TRBJ2-3

cdr3_nt: TGTGCCAGCACCGGGGACAGGGACCCTTTAGGCTACACCTTC
cdr3_aa: CASTGDRDPLGYTF
v_call: TRBV7-2
clone_size: .
d_call: TRBD1
j_call: TRBJ1-2

cdr3_nt: TGTGCCAGCAGCACCCGGACAGGGGGCATTAGTAACACTGAAGCTTTCTTT
cdr3_aa: CASSTRTGGISNTEAFF
v_call: TRBV21-1
clone_size: .
d_call: .
j_call: TRBJ1-1

cdr3_nt: TGCGCCAGCAGCCCGACGGAACAGGGACACGAGCAGTACTTC
cdr3_aa: CASSPTEQGHEQYF
v_call: TRBV5-1
clone_size: .
d_call: .
j_call: TRBJ2-7

cdr3_nt: TGTGCCAGCGCCCAGGGGTCTCTCAATCAGCCCCAGCATTTT
cdr3_aa: CASAQGSLNQPQHF
v_call: TRBV7-9
clone_size: .
d_call: .
j_call: TRBJ1-5

cdr3_nt: TGTGCCAGCTCACGGCAATTGGACTATGGCTACACCTTC
cdr3_aa: CASSRQLDYGYTF
v_call: TRBV18
clone_size: .
d_call: .
j_call: TRBJ1-2

cdr3_nt: TGTGCCAGCAGCTTGGGCGGGCGGGGACGAGGCGAGCAGTACTTC
cdr3_aa: CASSLGGRGRGEQYF
v_call: TRBV5-4
clone_size: .
d_call: .
j_call: TRBJ2-7

cdr3_nt: TGTGCCAGCAGCCTGGGCACCCCCAAGGGCAATCAGCCCCAGCATTTT
cdr3_aa: CASSLGTPKGNQPQHF
v_call: TRBV3-1/TRBV3-2
clone_size: .
d_call: .
j_call: TRBJ1-5

cdr3_nt: TGTGCCAGCTCACCCAAACAGAACACTGAAGCTTTCTTT
cdr3_aa: CASSPKQNTEAFF
v_call: TRBV18
clone_size: .
d_call: .
j_call: TRBJ1-1

cdr3_nt: TGCGCCAGCAGCCCGGAGGGACAGTACGAGCAGTACTTC
cdr3_aa: CASSPEGQYEQYF
v_call: TRBV4-1
clone_size: medium-sized
d_call: .
j_call: TRBJ2-7

cdr3_nt: TGTGCCAGCAGCTTAAGTCAGGGGCGGGGGTATGGCTACACCTTC
cdr3_aa: CASSLSQGRGYGYTF
v_call: TRBV7-8
clone_size: few
d_call: .
j_call: TRBJ1-2

cdr3_nt: TGTGCCAGCAGGTCACAGGGGGTTCAGCCCCAGCATTTT
cdr3_aa: CASRSQGVQPQHF
v_call: TRBV6-5
clone_size: .
d_call: TRBD1
j_call: TRBJ1-5

cdr3_nt: TGTGCCACCAGTGACGCTACAGGGGTCTACGAGCAGTACTTC
cdr3_aa: CATSDATGVYEQYF
v_call: TRBV24-1
clone_size: .
d_call: TRBD1
j_call: TRBJ2-7

cdr3_nt: TGTGCCAGCAGCGTGACAGGGGGTCCTGAAAAACTGTTTTTT
cdr3_aa: CASSVTGGPEKLFF
v_call: TRBV9
clone_size: .
d_call: TRBD1
j_call: TRBJ1-4

cdr3_nt: TGCGCCAGCAGCCCCCGCCGTGGAGGCCAGGCCTACGAGCAGTACTTC
cdr3_aa: CASSPRRGGQAYEQYF
v_call: TRBV5-1
clone_size: .
d_call: .
j_call: TRBJ2-7

cdr3_nt: TGTGCCTCCAAAGGGCGACAGGCGAGGTTTGACGAGCAGTACTTC
cdr3_aa: CASKGRQARFDEQYF
v_call: TRBV30
clone_size: .
d_call: .
j_call: TRBJ2-7

cdr3_nt: TGTGCCAGCAGGGGGACTGGGTTTAATGAAAAACTGTTTTTT
cdr3_aa: CASRGTGFNEKLFF
v_call: TRBV2
clone_size: .
d_call: .
j_call: TRBJ1-4

cdr3_nt: TGCAGTGCTAGTAACCAGAAAAATGAAAAACTGTTTTTT
cdr3_aa: CSASNQKNEKLFF
v_call: TRBV20-1
clone_size: .
d_call: .
j_call: TRBJ1-4

cdr3_nt: TGTGCCAGCAGCTCCGGGACCGGGACAGGGGTAGAAAAACTGTTTTTT
cdr3_aa: CASSSGTGTGVEKLFF
v_call: TRBV5-8
clone_size: .
d_call: TRBD1
j_call: TRBJ1-4

cdr3_nt: TGTGCCAGCAAAGGAGGAGGCGAAAAACTGTTTTTT
cdr3_aa: CASKGGGEKLFF
v_call: TRBV2
clone_size: .
d_call: .
j_call: TRBJ1-4

cdr3_nt: TGTGCCAGCAGCTTGGGAGGAGGAGGAAACACCATATATTTT
cdr3_aa: CASSLGGGGNTIYF
v_call: TRBV5-4
clone_size: .
d_call: .
j_call: TRBJ1-3

cdr3_nt: TGTGCCAGCAACCTCTTTCACGGGGACACTGAAGCTTTCTTT
cdr3_aa: CASNLFHGDTEAFF
v_call: TRBV5-5
clone_size: .
d_call: .
j_call: TRBJ1-1

cdr3_nt: TGTGCCAGCACCCCTAGACGGGCGGGCTTTGACGGCTACACCTTC
cdr3_aa: CASTPRRAGFDGYTF
v_call: TRBV3-1/TRBV3-2
clone_size: .
d_call: .
j_call: TRBJ1-2

cdr3_nt: TGTGCCAGTAGGCCGGACAGCTATAATTCACCCCTCCACTTT
cdr3_aa: CASRPDSYNSPLHF
v_call: TRBV19
clone_size: once
d_call: .
j_call: TRBJ1-6

cdr3_nt: TGTGCCAGCAGAGACAGGGGTACCTACAATGAGCAGTTCTTC
cdr3_aa: CASRDRGTYNEQFF
v_call: TRBV2
clone_size: .
d_call: TRBD1
j_call: TRBJ2-1

cdr3_nt: TGTGCCAGCAGCTCCCGAACTGGGCAATTAGATGGCTACACCTTC
cdr3_aa: CASSSRTGQLDGYTF
v_call: TRBV14
clone_size: once
d_call: .
j_call: TRBJ1-2

cdr3_nt: TGCGCCAGCAGACGTTCAGTTCAAGAGACCCAGTACTTC
cdr3_aa: CASRRSVQETQYF
v_call: TRBV5-1
clone_size: .
d_call: .
j_call: TRBJ2-5

cdr3_nt: TGTGCCTGGAGTGTACGTTCAGGGGGCGGTCAGCCCCAGCATTTT
cdr3_aa: CAWSVRSGGGQPQHF
v_call: TRBV30
clone_size: .
d_call: TRBD1
j_call: TRBJ1-5

cdr3_nt: TGCGCCAGCAGCGGGACCGGGACAGTTAATGAAAAACTGTTTTTT
cdr3_aa: CASSGTGTVNEKLFF
v_call: TRBV5-1
clone_size: .
d_call: TRBD1
j_call: TRBJ1-4

cdr3_nt: TGTGCCAGCAGTGAGACAGTTATTAACTCCTACGAGCAGTACTTC
cdr3_aa: CASSETVINSYEQYF
v_call: TRBV2
clone_size: .
d_call: .
j_call: TRBJ2-7

cdr3_nt: TGTGCCACCAGTGATCCGAGGACTAGGACCGGGGAGCTGTTTTTT
cdr3_aa: CATSDPRTRTGELFF
v_call: TRBV24-1
clone_size: once
d_call: TRBD2
j_call: TRBJ2-2

cdr3_nt: TGTGCCAGTAGTATAGTTGTCGGGAGCAATCAGCCCCAGCATTTT
cdr3_aa: CASSIVVGSNQPQHF
v_call: TRBV19
clone_size: .
d_call: .
j_call: TRBJ1-5

cdr3_nt: TGCGCCAGCAGCTTCACAGGGGTCGGAATCTCTGAAGCTTTCTTT
cdr3_aa: CASSFTGVGISEAFF
v_call: TRBV5-1
clone_size: .
d_call: TRBD1
j_call: TRBJ1-1

cdr3_nt: TGTGCCAGCAGTGCCGGGACAGTGAGCTCTGGAAACACCATATATTTT
cdr3_aa: CASSAGTVSSGNTIYF
v_call: TRBV6-1
clone_size: .
d_call: TRBD1
j_call: TRBJ1-3